The 18 T cell receptor beta chains below come from one sample, sequenced in a study of control samples from healthy donors and cancer patients. Clones were sequenced by immunoSEQ multiplex PCR, and TCRdb holds only the in-frame ones, with some missing. The top ten clones hold 1.5% to 2% of a sample with about 34,000 clones, roughly 92% of them seen once. Sequencing was performed on PBMCs. The receptors were gathered from a man in his forties with colorectal cancer.

The gene calls are TRBV3-1 (or the pseudogene TRBV3-2) and TRBJ1-2; TRBD1 aligns across 7 bases. V lost 6 bases and J lost 4; bases outside the gene matches: 8. The length of the CDR3 is 14 residues. CDR1 is LGHDT and CDR2 is YNNKEL in the germline V gene (reference sequence). CDR3 in DNA: TGTGCCAGCAGTCCACAGGGGACCTTCTATGGCTACACCTTC. It is translated as CASSPQGTFYGYTF.

The rearrangement links TRBV9 to TRBJ1-6; maybe TRBD1 (6 bases). Looked up from germline, CDR1 is SGDLS and CDR2 is YYNGEE. V was shortened by 4 bases and J by 9 bases, with 14 bases between the two germline ends. This CDR3 region has 14 residues. The CDR3 loop reads CASSTQGGRSPLHF. Here the CDR3 DNA reads TGTGCCAGCAGCACACAGGGAGGGCGTTCACCCCTCCACTTT.

The CDR3 sequence: CASSQGAGLQETQYF. In nucleotides, the CDR3 is TGTGCCAGCAGCCAAGGAGCAGGCCTCCAAGAGACCCAGTACTTC. The J gene is TRBJ2-5, the V gene TRBV4-2; D remains unclear. V was clipped by 1 base and J by 1 base, with 10 bases between them. CDR3 size: 15 residues. Looked up from germline, CDR1 is LGHNA and CDR2 is YNFKEQ.

The V call is TRBV10-2, the J call TRBJ1-4; D unclear. Germline CDR1 reads WSHSY; CDR2 reads SAAADI. The V gene lost 1 base and the J gene lost 5 bases, with 2 bases spanning the gap. The CDR3 has 12 amino acids. The CDR3 region is CASSEWNEKLFF. DNA for the CDR3: TGCGCCAGCAGTGAGTGGAATGAAAAACTGTTTTTT.

V gene TRBV25-1 combines with J gene TRBJ2-5, with a possible D match to TRBD2 (5 bases). The CDR3 is made up of 17 amino acids. Between the trimmed V and J ends, which lost 4 bases and 7 bases, there was a span of 25 bases. Germline V gives CDR1 MGHDK, CDR2 SYGVNS. The CDR3, as DNA: TGTGCCAGCAGTGGGTTTACCGGGCCAAGCGGCGGAGCGACCCAGTACTTC. This codes for CASSGFTGPSGGATQYF. Full variable domain (outside the CDR3, taken from reference TRBV25-1 and TRBJ2-5): EADIYQTPRYLVIGTGKKITLECSQTMGHDKMYWYQQDPGMELHLIHYSYGVNSTEKGDLSSESTVSRIRTEHFPLTLESARPSHTSQYLCASSGFTGPSGGATQYFGPGTRLLVL.

The chain has TRBV7-9 and TRBJ2-5, with 11 bases aligning to TRBD1. V gave up 5 bases and J gave up 6 bases; unmatched junction bases: 8. The CDR3 spans 15 residues. The V gene's germline CDR1 is SEHNR and CDR2 FQNEAQ (reference sequence). CDR3 sequence: CASSNPGQGDQTQYF. The CDR3 region has the DNA TGTGCCAGCAGCAACCCGGGACAGGGGGATCAGACCCAGTACTTC.

The V gene is TRBV7-2, the J gene TRBJ2-5; D possibly corresponds to TRBD2 (6 bases). This CDR3 contains 13 residues. V lost 1 base to trimming and J lost 5 bases, with 8 bases between them. CDR1 SGHTA and CDR2 FQGNSA come from the germline V gene. CDR3 region: CASSLERVETQYF. The CDR3 nucleotides read TGTGCCAGCAGCTTAGAGCGGGTGGAGACCCAGTACTTC.

J is TRBJ1-2 and V is TRBV5-1; no clear D gene. There are 14 residues in the CDR3. The ends were cut back, 0 bases at V and 5 bases at J, with 11 bases in the middle. The germline CDR1 and CDR2 sequences are SGHRS and YFSETQ. The CDR3 region has the DNA TGCGCCAGCAGCTTGGGTCCGGAAGATTATGGCTACACCTTC. This codes for CASSLGPEDYGYTF. The full variable domain, in which reference TRBV5-1 and TRBJ1-2 provide the parts outside the CDR3, is KAGVTQTPRYLIKTRGQQVTLSCSPISGHRSVSWYQQTPGQGLQFLFEYFSETQRNKGNFPGRFSGRQFSNSRSEMNVSTLELGDSALYLCASSLGPEDYGYTFGSGTRLTVV.

J is TRBJ2-3 and V is TRBV12-1; TRBD2 reflects the table's D call only, with no check against the DNA. TRBV12-1 is recorded as a pseudogene. The CDR3 spans 17 residues. The CDR3 loop reads CASSLGLALSSTDTQYF. CDR3 bases: TGTGCCAGCAGCTTGGGCCTAGCACTCTCTAGCACAGATACGCAGTATTTT.

This sequence joins TRBV29-1 and TRBJ2-5; D is possibly TRBD2 (5 bases). Trimming left V 8 bases short and J 1 base short, with 11 bases between. Germline V gene lookup returns CDR1 SQVTM and CDR2 ANQGSEA. The CDR3 spans 12 residues. The CDR3 sequence is CSYRGPQETQYF. CDR3 in DNA: TGCAGCTACCGGGGTCCCCAAGAGACCCAGTACTTC.

This sequence joins TRBV20-1 and TRBJ1-3; D unresolved. From germline, CDR1 is DFQATT and CDR2 SNEGSKA (reference sequence). CDR3 length: 14 amino acids. V lost 3 bases, J lost 0 bases, and 9 bases lay in between. The CDR3 here is CSASAQHSGNTIYF. The DNA for the CDR3 is TGCAGTGCTAGTGCCCAGCACTCTGGAAACACCATATATTTT.

This clone appeared once. The CDR3 sequence is CASSDRGLTEAFF. DNA for the CDR3: TGTGCCAGCAGTGACAGGGGTTTGACTGAAGCTTTCTTT. The V gene is TRBV7-8, the J gene TRBJ1-1; 8 nucleotides align to TRBD1. The CDR3 length is 13 residues. Germline CDR1 reads SGHVS; CDR2 reads FQNEAQ. The ends lost 6 bases at V and 5 bases at J; junction bases unmatched: 5. The full variable domain, rest sourced from reference TRBV7-8 and TRBJ1-1, is GAGVSQSPRYKVAKRGQDVALRCDPISGHVSLFWYQQALGQGPEFLTYFQNEAQLDKSGLPSDRFFAERPEGSVSTLKIQRTQQEDSAVYLCASSDRGLTEAFFGQGTRLTVV.

The genes are TRBV7-8 and TRBJ1-1; D is unclear. CDR3 length: 15 amino acids. Trimming shortened V by 1 base and J by 0 bases, and 9 bases separated the two germline ends. Germline V gene data show CDR1 as SGHVS and CDR2 as FQNEAQ. CDR3 sequence: CASSLDRLMNTEAFF. CDR3 coding DNA: TGTGCCAGCAGCTTAGATCGCCTTATGAACACTGAAGCTTTCTTT.

This chain uses TRBV5-4 with TRBJ2-5; 7 nucleotides agree with TRBD2. The CDR3 extends over 16 amino acids. CDR1 SGHNT and CDR2 YYREEE come from the germline V gene (reference sequence). V dropped 3 bases and J dropped 1; count of bases not matched to a gene: 9. The CDR3, as DNA: TGTGCCAGCAGCTACCGTGGCGGGGGTATCCAAGAGACCCAGTACTTC. As protein: CASSYRGGGIQETQYF.

V and J are TRBV5-1 and TRBJ1-6; D call uncertain. Per the germline V gene, CDR1 is SGHRS and CDR2 is YFSETQ. The CDR3 has 17 residues. V lost 4 bases to trimming and J lost 0 bases, with 14 bases between them. CDR3 sequence reads: CASSVGRASSYNSPLHF. DNA of the CDR3: TGCGCCAGCAGCGTCGGTCGGGCCAGCTCCTATAATTCACCCCTCCACTTT.

The chain couples TRBV14 to TRBJ1-1; no definite D call. V was pared by 0 bases and J by 8 bases, with 10 bases between. This CDR3 comprises 13 residues. CDR1 is SGHDN, CDR2 FVKESK, per germline. The CDR3 region has the DNA TGTGCCAGCAGCCAAGATGAGAATTGGGAAGCTTTCTTT. Encoded protein: CASSQDENWEAFF.

The V and J genes are TRBV27 and TRBJ1-1; TRBD1 might be the D (6 bases). The CDR3 extends over 14 amino acids. Germline V gene data show CDR1 as MNHEY and CDR2 as SMNVEV (reference sequence). Trimming stripped 6 bases from V and 5 bases from J, with 16 bases between. The CDR3 nucleotides are TGTGCCAGCAGCCTACAGGGCCGGAGGACTGAAGCTTTCTTT. It translates to CASSLQGRRTEAFF.

The chain has TRBV18 and TRBJ2-5; a possible D gene is TRBD2 (5 bases). Germline-derived CDR1 and CDR2 are KGHSH and LQKENI. The CDR3 totals 16 residues. V shed 3 bases and J shed 3 bases, with 17 bases lying between them. The DNA of the CDR3 is TGTGCCAGCTCACCCCTAAGACTAAGCCTTGAAGAGACCCAGTACTTC. Its protein product is CASSPLRLSLEETQYF.